This TCR beta chain appears in the sequencing data of a study of T cell responses to AZD1222 COVID-19 vaccine. Study-level background: Pooled together were second doses at about 4 or about 12 weeks.

Here immunoSEQ multiplex PCR was the method, and the copy in TCRdb shows in-frame clones only, minus some. The table lists about 78,000 clones, roughly 80% of them singletons. Overall study results and limits: Nearly half of unique spike-specific TCRs reportedly avoided B.1.351 and B.1.1.7 mutated regions. There were mostly white British donors and more females than males, and clonal diversity was possibly underestimated. Scientists sampled the repertoires only once the peak T cell response had passed.

The CDR3 length is 13 residues. Trimming left V 0 bases short and J 15 bases short, with 15 bases between. Germline V lookup: CDR1 SGHTA, CDR2 FQGNSA. About this clone: Its cognate antigen is unknown.

This TCR was recovered from an adult in good health. The input for sequencing was peripheral blood, taken on day 0 of AZD1222 vaccination. This chain links TRBV7-2 with TRBJ1-5; possibly TRBD1 for D (5 bases). CDR3 DNA: TGTGCCAGCAGCTTAGCGGTCACAGGAGTTTTGCATTTT. Protein: CASSLAVTGVLHF.